The T cell receptor beta chain described here comes from a study of T cell responses to AZD1222 COVID-19 vaccine. Clones were sequenced by immunoSEQ multiplex PCR, and TCRdb holds only the in-frame ones, with some missing. The table includes 90,000 to 150,000 clones, approximately 86% detected once. This sequence originates from an adult in good health. Sequences were derived from peripheral blood, sampled on day 0 of AZD1222 vaccination.

CDR3 in DNA: TGTGCCAGCAGCTTTTCCCGGATTGAGACCCAGTACTTC. Its translation is CASSFSRIETQYF. The genes are TRBV11-2 and TRBJ2-5; the D is unclear. V lost 3 bases and J 5 bases, leaving 10 bases between the germline ends. From germline, CDR1 is SGHAT and CDR2 FQNNGV. The CDR3 is 13 amino acids.